This T cell receptor beta chain was retrieved from a study of blood T cell dynamics during melanoma immunotherapy (dated by TCRdb to the early 2020s). Notes on the research overall: The patients had metastatic melanoma and were given first-line pembrolizumab or nivolumab plus ipilimumab as standard of care in the United Kingdom. To identify early correlates of response, the study profiled peripheral T cell receptor repertoires in patients with metastatic melanoma before and after one cycle of checkpoint inhibitor therapy. The training cohort consisted of consecutive patients, while an additional independent group of patients from the same centre was pooled to form an external validation set.

About this clone itself: Its antigen is currently not known. Within one base of it there is no much larger clone, and no base qualities were kept.

Per the germline V gene, SGHRS is the CDR1 and YFSETQ is the CDR2. CDR3 length: 14 amino acids, cysteine to phenylalanine. The only DNA kept is the CDR3, 42 bases in frame from the first base. Ends trimmed: V by 4 bases, J by 0 bases; bases unmatched to a gene: 3. This specimen's time point label, interpreted: week 3, after first cycle of checkpoint inhibitor. Blood samples were collected before treatment (T0) and at week 3 (W3), after the first cycle of checkpoint blockade. Except for a couple of patients with rapid clinical progression, response was assessed 12 weeks after the first infusion by RECIST 1.1; disease control meant complete response, partial response or stable disease. Patients were excluded for prior systemic cancer treatment, concomitant immunosuppressant therapy or synchronous other active malignancies. Bulk PBMC and plasma cell-free DNA were both sequenced for TCR beta so that circulating cells and T cell turnover could be tracked. Lymphoprep and SepMate tubes were used to isolate PBMC from blood, and red cell lysis was then performed. QIAamp DNA Blood Mini kits were used to extract DNA from PBMC and from sorted T cell subsets.

For every bulk PBMC sample, a fixed 350 ng of DNA was loaded. TCR beta CDR3 sequences were amplified from genomic DNA with the immunoSEQ TCRb Assay kit following manufacturer instructions. The KAPA Library Quantification Kit for Illumina platforms was used to quantify pooled libraries by qPCR. Sequencing of the pooled libraries was done on an Illumina NextSeq 500, with clustering at roughly 0.6-1.2 pM. The authors processed their data as follows. Analysis of the TCR data relied on immunoSEQ ANALYZER and the R LymphoSeq package. A rearrangement efficiency score was calculated as productive divided by the sum of productive and non-productive CDR3 sequences. Clonality was assessed using the Gini coefficient and diversity using the Renyi index at alpha=1, with pairwise comparisons between timepoints within each patient. Clonal relatedness, based on an edit distance of 3, and repertoire similarity, based on the Bhattacharyya coefficient, were both computed in LymphoSeq. To classify response, a linear discriminant analysis based on week-3 changes in clonality and diversity was built using the R MASS and caret packages. Drawn from immuneACCESS, this table holds only the in-frame rearrangements with V and J called that TCRdb kept. Clones are partly lost; checked studies trace under half to an unresolved V gene and leave the rest unexplained. The V and J calls and clone size are taken from that table; D and trimming were inferred from the DNA. The sample table shows roughly 9,000 clones, and around 86% are seen once. The top ten hold around 1.1% of the sample.

What the study reported, not specific to this receptor: The relatively small sample size was acknowledged as a potential limitation on generalization of the results. The study was unable to establish whether the T cell clones driving the repertoire changes were melanoma-specific or instead reflected general immune activation. Patients who later achieved disease control showed a bifurcated PBMC repertoire reorganization at W3, with increased clonality or increased diversity, unlike progressors.

The receptor was derived from a human donor with melanoma. Here the sequenced sample was blood, taken from a patient treated with checkpoint blockade. Here the chain combines TRBV5-1 and TRBJ1-2, with TRBD1 identical over 7 junction bases. The DNA reads as follows: TGCGCCAGCAGCATGGGACAGACTAACTATGGCTACACCTTC. Its protein product is CASSMGQTNYGYTF.